Listed here are 25 T cell receptor beta chains from one sample, sequenced in a study of blood T cell repertoires in COVID-19. The method was immunoSEQ multiplex PCR; TCRdb's version includes in-frame clones alone and lacks a portion of them. This table has more than 250,000 clones, 75% to 90% appearing once. Sample: peripheral blood. The receptors come from a woman between 45 and 60 years old with COVID-19, enrolled during active disease.

In its sample, this clone was seen once. This rearrangement joins TRBV9 to TRBJ1-5, with 11 bases fitting TRBD1. The CDR3 is 16 residues long. CDR1 and CDR2 (germline): SGDLS, YYNGEE. J gave up 4 bases and V 4 bases, and 7 bases lay outside the gene matches. In DNA form, the CDR3 reads TGTGCCAGCAGCAAAGGACAGGGGGCTCGAAATCAGCCCCAGCATTTT. Translation gives CASSKGQGARNQPQHF.

This clone was observed a handful of times. V usage is TRBV6-1 and J usage is TRBJ1-5; D may be TRBD1 (6 bases). The CDR3 runs 13 residues. V was pared by 2 bases and J by 9 bases, with 11 bases between. CDR1 is MNHNS and CDR2 is SASEGT in the germline V gene. CDR3 DNA: TGTGCCAGCAGTGAAAGGGGGTTCGTGCCCCAGCATTTT. Translation: CASSERGFVPQHF.

This chain's CDR3 is CASSLGQGRPSYEQYF. CDR3 coding DNA: TGTGCCAGCAGTCTCGGACAGGGGAGGCCCTCCTACGAGCAGTACTTC. The J gene is TRBJ2-7, the V gene TRBV6-2 or TRBV6-3; 9 bases match TRBD1. The trim removed 5 bases at V and 0 bases at J, leaving 8 bases unmatched. CDR1 and CDR2 from the germline V gene are MNHEY and SVGEGT. The CDR3 covers 16 residues.

The chain has TRBV16 and TRBJ1-2, with 10 bases lining up with TRBD1. The CDR3 has 13 amino acids. J was trimmed by 5 bases and V by 8 bases; bases with no gene match: 5. Germline V gene sequence: CDR1 KGHSY, CDR2 FQNENV. In nucleotides, the CDR3 is TGTGCCAGCGGACAGGGGGTTAATTATGGCTACACCTTC. This translates into CASGQGVNYGYTF.

The sample holds a few counts of this clone. This chain joins TRBV9 and TRBJ2-5, with 9 bases that match TRBD2. This CDR3 is 15 amino acids long. CDR1 and CDR2 (germline): SGDLS, YYNGEE. The junction had 9 bases not matched to a gene; V was cut back by 4 bases and J by 5 bases. The CDR3 loop is CASSFLAGWSETQYF. The CDR3, as DNA: TGTGCCAGCAGCTTCCTAGCGGGATGGAGCGAGACCCAGTACTTC.

The chain is built from TRBV15 and TRBJ2-7, with D possibly TRBD2 on 5 matching bases. The CDR3 covers 14 residues. Trimming took 4 bases from V and 0 from J, leaving 10 bases between them. The germline V gene has CDR1 LNHNV and CDR2 YYDKDF (reference sequence). The CDR3 sequence is CATSNGVSSYEQYF. For the CDR3, the DNA is TGTGCCACCAGCAACGGGGTAAGCTCCTACGAGCAGTACTTC.

V usage is TRBV5-1 and J usage is TRBJ2-3; 14 positions match TRBD2. The CDR3 contains 15 residues. Germline V gene lookup returns CDR1 SGHRS and CDR2 YFSETQ. The trim removed 4 bases at V and 5 bases at J, leaving 3 bases unmatched. The CDR3: CASSRLAGGIDTQYF. The CDR3 nucleotides are TGCGCCAGCAGCCGACTAGCGGGAGGGATAGATACGCAGTATTTT.

The chain links TRBV5-4 to TRBJ2-3; 7 bases align to TRBD2. This CDR3 comprises 16 residues. Germline CDR1 reads SGHNT; CDR2 reads YYREEE (reference sequence). J lost 0 bases, V lost 0 bases, and 4 bases had no gene match. The CDR3 coding sequence is TGTGCCAGCAGCTTGGCAGGTAGCGGGAGCACAGATACGCAGTATTTT. This translates into CASSLAGSGSTDTQYF. Full variable domain (missing parts from reference TRBV5-4 and TRBJ2-3): ETGVTQSPTHLIKTRGQQVTLRCSSQSGHNTVSWYQQALGQGPQFIFQYYREEENGRGNFPPRFSGLQFPNYSSELNVNALELDDSALYLCASSLAGSGSTDTQYFGPGTRLTVL.

The rearrangement joins TRBV4-3 to TRBJ2-2, with D possibly TRBD1 on 5 matching bases. The V gene lost 0 bases and the J gene lost 4 bases, with 9 bases spanning the gap. This CDR3 is built from 15 residues. CDR1 LGHNA and CDR2 YSLEER come from the germline V gene. The CDR3: CASSQEIRGTGELFF. For the CDR3, the DNA is TGCGCCAGCAGCCAAGAAATAAGGGGCACCGGGGAGCTGTTTTTT.

The chain links TRBV18 to TRBJ1-3, with D possibly matching TRBD1 (6 bases). This CDR3 comprises 14 residues. The V gene lost 6 bases and the J gene lost 0 bases, with 9 bases spanning the gap. The germline V gene encodes CDR1 KGHSH and CDR2 LQKENI. CDR3 DNA sequence: TGTGCCAGCTCTCTGGACAGCTCTGGAAACACCATATATTTT. It codes for CASSLDSSGNTIYF.

The rearrangement uses TRBV4-2 and TRBJ2-3, with TRBD2 matching over 7 bases. The CDR3 extends over 20 amino acids. J was trimmed by 5 bases and V by 0 bases; bases with no gene match: 20. The germline V gene encodes CDR1 LGHNA and CDR2 YNFKEQ. The CDR3 reads CASSQETSTITQVSGDTQYF. CDR3 DNA sequence: TGTGCCAGCAGCCAAGAGACTAGCACAATTACTCAGGTTTCGGGAGATACGCAGTATTTT.

This chain links TRBV10-3 with TRBJ1-2; D is possibly TRBD1 (6 bases). V was cut by 5 bases and J by 4 bases, with 11 bases left in between. The germline CDR1 and CDR2 sequences are ENHRY and SYGVKD. The CDR3 has 13 amino acids. CDR3 in amino acids: CAISPGQLYGYTF. DNA of the CDR3: TGTGCCATCAGTCCCGGACAGCTCTATGGCTACACCTTC.

The CDR3 nucleotides are TGTGCCAGCAGCCGAAGCAACAGATACTACGAGCAGTACTTC. Its protein is CASSRSNRYYEQYF. The chain recombines TRBV3-1 (or the pseudogene TRBV3-2) with TRBJ2-7; D not certain. This CDR3 spans 14 amino acids. The V gene's germline CDR1 is LGHDT and CDR2 YNNKEL (reference sequence). Trimming removed 4 bases from V and 3 bases from J, with 13 bases in between.

The chain uses TRBV7-9 and TRBJ2-1; 9 bases agree with TRBD2. The CDR3 has 13 amino acids. With V trimmed by 7 bases and J by 3 bases, 1 base remained unmatched. The germline gives CDR1 SEHNR, CDR2 FQNEAQ (reference sequence). The CDR3 spells CASMTSGYNEQFF. The CDR3 bases are TGTGCCAGCATGACTAGCGGCTACAATGAGCAGTTCTTC.

The rearrangement uses TRBV18 and TRBJ2-1, with TRBD2 identical over 8 bases. Germline assignment: CDR1 KGHSH and CDR2 LQKENI. J gave up 2 bases and V 3 bases, and 9 bases lay outside the gene matches. The CDR3 loop spans 17 amino acids. DNA of the CDR3: TGTGCCAGCTCACCGAATCCGGGAGGGCCTACCTACAATGAGCAGTTCTTC. This encodes CASSPNPGGPTYNEQFF.

This clone was picked up one time. The chain uses TRBV29-1 and TRBJ1-1; 9 nucleotides line up with TRBD1. V dropped 7 bases and J dropped 4; count of bases not matched to a gene: 10. This CDR3 is 14 amino acids long. Germline CDR1 is SQVTM and CDR2 is ANQGSEA. The chain's CDR3 is CSASKGTGSTEAFF. The CDR3 region has the DNA TGCAGCGCCTCCAAAGGGACAGGGAGCACTGAAGCTTTCTTT.

V usage is TRBV5-5 and J usage is TRBJ2-6; 7 bases are shared with TRBD1. Germline CDR1 SGHKS, CDR2 YYEKEE (reference sequence). The trim removed 0 bases at V and 0 bases at J, leaving 6 bases unmatched. This CDR3 is built from 18 residues. The CDR3 protein is CASSLAQAGGSGANVLTF. The CDR3 DNA sequence: TGTGCCAGCAGCTTGGCGCAGGCAGGGGGCTCTGGGGCCAACGTCCTGACTTTC. Drawing the rest from reference TRBV5-5 and TRBJ2-6, the complete variable domain is DAGVTQSPTHLIKTRGQQVTLRCSPISGHKSVSWYQQVLGQGPQFIFQYYEKEERGRGNFPDRFSARQFPNYSSELNVNALLLGDSALYLCASSLAQAGGSGANVLTFGAGSRLTVL.

The chain links TRBV18 to TRBJ1-3; TRBD1 matches 8 bases. Unmatched junction bases numbered 4, after V lost 4 bases and J lost 2 bases. The CDR3 loop spans 15 amino acids. Germline CDR1 reads KGHSH; CDR2 reads LQKENI. The CDR3, as DNA: TGTGCCAGCTCACAAGGGACAGGTACTGGAAACACCATATATTTT. This codes for CASSQGTGTGNTIYF. The whole variable domain, remainder taken from reference TRBV18 and TRBJ1-3, is NAGVMQNPRHLVRRRGQEARLRCSPMKGHSHVYWYRQLPEEGLKFMVYLQKENIIDESGMPKERFSAEFPKEGPSILRIQQVVRGDSAAYFCASSQGTGTGNTIYFGEGSWLTVV.

The CDR3 DNA sequence: TGTGCCAGCAGCTTCCAGGGGTCCCAAGAGACCCAGTACTTC. This codes for CASSFQGSQETQYF. This rearrangement joins TRBV11-2 to TRBJ2-5; a weak D match, TRBD1 (6 bases). Germline CDR1 reads SGHAT; CDR2 reads FQNNGV. V was shortened by 3 bases and J by 1 base, with 9 bases between the two germline ends. This CDR3 is built from 14 residues.

CDR3 bases: TGTGCTAGTGGTCCGGGATCTGGGGCCAACGTCCTGACTTTC. The encoded protein is CASGPGSGANVLTF. V usage is TRBV12-5 and J usage is TRBJ2-6, with D possibly being TRBD2 (5 bases). V lost 5 bases, J lost 1 base, and 6 bases lay in between. The CDR3 has 14 amino acids. Germline-derived CDR1 and CDR2 are LGHNT and FRNRAP.

J is TRBJ1-1 and V is TRBV18; TRBD1 matches at 8 bases. The germline CDR1 and CDR2 sequences are KGHSH and LQKENI. The ends lost 7 bases at V and 0 bases at J; junction bases unmatched: 10. There are 16 residues in the CDR3. This chain's CDR3 is CASFLRDRGMNTEAFF. The CDR3 DNA sequence: TGTGCCAGCTTCTTACGAGACAGGGGTATGAACACTGAAGCTTTCTTT.

The rearrangement uses TRBV19 and TRBJ2-1, with 11 bases aligning to TRBD2. The CDR3 contains 16 residues. The germline V gene encodes CDR1 LNHDA and CDR2 SQIVND (reference sequence). Unmatched junction bases numbered 7, after V lost 8 bases and J lost 1 base. The CDR3 region has the DNA TGTGCCAGTCGTAGCGGGAGGGCCGGATCCTACAATGAGCAGTTCTTC. Its translation is CASRSGRAGSYNEQFF.

V and J are TRBV28 and TRBJ2-7, with D possibly being TRBD2 (6 bases). The CDR3 totals 16 residues. V lost 5 bases, J lost 1 base, and 18 bases lay in between. Germline V gene sequence: CDR1 MDHEN, CDR2 SYDVKM. CDR3 residues: CASSPIGRGRSYEQYF. CDR3 sequence (DNA): TGTGCCAGCAGTCCGATAGGGCGGGGTCGGTCCTACGAGCAGTACTTC.

This clone was seen only a few times. V usage is TRBV30 and J usage is TRBJ2-5; 9 bases agree with TRBD1. The junction had 9 bases not matched to a gene; V was cut back by 3 bases and J by 1 base. CDR3 size: 16 residues. Germline CDR1 is GTSNPN and CDR2 is SVGIG (reference sequence). CDR3 bases: TGTGCCTGGAGCGAACGCGGGACAGGGCTCCAAGAGACCCAGTACTTC. Its translation is CAWSERGTGLQETQYF.

This clone turned up a few times. The chain carries TRBV29-1 and TRBJ1-2; 9 nucleotides match TRBD1. Per germline, CDR1 SQVTM and CDR2 ANQGSEA. J lost 1 base, V lost 4 bases, and 10 bases had no gene match. This CDR3 contains 16 residues. The CDR3 DNA is TGCAGCGTTGGGGAACAGGGGGCCGGGAATAACTATGGCTACACCTTC. Amino acid sequence: CSVGEQGAGNNYGYTF.